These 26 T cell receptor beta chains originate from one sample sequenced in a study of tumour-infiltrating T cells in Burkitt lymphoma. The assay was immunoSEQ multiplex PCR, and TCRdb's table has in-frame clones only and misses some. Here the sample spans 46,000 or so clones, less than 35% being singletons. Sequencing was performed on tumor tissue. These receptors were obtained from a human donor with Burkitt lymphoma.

As DNA, the CDR3 is TGTGCCATCACCAGGAGGGTAGGGGGCGACTATTCTGGCTACACCTTC. Its translation: CAITRRVGGDYSGYTF. The rearrangement joins TRBV10-3 to TRBJ1-2; 7 bases fit TRBD1. V lost 7 bases and J lost 7; bases outside the gene matches: 18. The CDR3 is made up of 16 amino acids. The germline CDR1 and CDR2 sequences are ENHRY and SYGVKD.

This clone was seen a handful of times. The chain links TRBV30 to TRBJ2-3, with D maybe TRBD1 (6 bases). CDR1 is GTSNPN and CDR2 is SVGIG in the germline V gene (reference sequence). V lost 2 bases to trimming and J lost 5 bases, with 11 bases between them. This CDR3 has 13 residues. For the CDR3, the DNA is TGTGCCTGGAGTAACAAGGGGGAAGATACGCAGTATTTT. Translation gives CAWSNKGEDTQYF.

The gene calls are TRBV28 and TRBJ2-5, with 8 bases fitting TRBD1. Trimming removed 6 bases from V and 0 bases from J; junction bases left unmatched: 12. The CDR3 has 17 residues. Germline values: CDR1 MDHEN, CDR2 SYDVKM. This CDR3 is CASRLRGRFYNQETQYF. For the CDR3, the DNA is TGTGCCAGCAGGCTCAGGGGGCGCTTCTATAACCAAGAGACCCAGTACTTC.

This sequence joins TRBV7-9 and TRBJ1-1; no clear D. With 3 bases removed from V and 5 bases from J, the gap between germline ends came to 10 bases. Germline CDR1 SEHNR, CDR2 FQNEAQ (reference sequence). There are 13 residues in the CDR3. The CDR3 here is CASSFGSVTEAFF. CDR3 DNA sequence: TGTGCCAGCAGCTTTGGTTCAGTGACTGAAGCTTTCTTT.

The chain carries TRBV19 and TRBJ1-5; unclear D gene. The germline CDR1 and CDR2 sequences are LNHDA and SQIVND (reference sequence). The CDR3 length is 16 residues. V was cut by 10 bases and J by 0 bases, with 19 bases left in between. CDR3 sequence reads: CATMSPPRGSNQPQHF. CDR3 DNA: TGTGCCACCATGAGTCCCCCCCGGGGTAGCAATCAGCCCCAGCATTTT.

CDR3 bases: TGTGCCAGTAGTAGGGGAGACAGTGTCAATCAGCCCCAGCATTTT. It translates to CASSRGDSVNQPQHF. The chain recombines TRBV19 with TRBJ1-5; the D gene is possibly TRBD1 (5 bases). Trimming cost V 4 bases and J 3 bases, with 13 bases left between them. From germline, CDR1 is LNHDA and CDR2 SQIVND (reference sequence). The CDR3 is 15 residues long.

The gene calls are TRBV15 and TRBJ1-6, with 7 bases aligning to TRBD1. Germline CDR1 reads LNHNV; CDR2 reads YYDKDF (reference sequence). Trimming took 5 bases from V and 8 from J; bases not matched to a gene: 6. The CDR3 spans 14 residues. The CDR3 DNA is TGTGCCACCAGCCCAGGGGGGTTATATTCACCCCTCCACTTT. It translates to CATSPGGLYSPLHF. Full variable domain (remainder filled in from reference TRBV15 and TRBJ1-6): DAMVIQNPRYQVTQFGKPVTLSCSQTLNHNVMYWYQQKSSQAPKLLFHYYDKDFNNEADTPDNFQSRRPNTSFCFLDIRSPGLGDTAMYLCATSPGGLYSPLHFGNGTRLTVT.

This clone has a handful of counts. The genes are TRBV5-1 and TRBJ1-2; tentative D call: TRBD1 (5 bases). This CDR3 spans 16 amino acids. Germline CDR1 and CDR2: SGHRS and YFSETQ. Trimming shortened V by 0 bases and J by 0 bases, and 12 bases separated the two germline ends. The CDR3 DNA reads TGCGCCAGCAGCTTGGGGGGGACGGGAGCTAACTATGGCTACACCTTC. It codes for CASSLGGTGANYGYTF. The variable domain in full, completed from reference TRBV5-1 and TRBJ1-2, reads KAGVTQTPRYLIKTRGQQVTLSCSPISGHRSVSWYQQTPGQGLQFLFEYFSETQRNKGNFPGRFSGRQFSNSRSEMNVSTLELGDSALYLCASSLGGTGANYGYTFGSGTRLTVV.

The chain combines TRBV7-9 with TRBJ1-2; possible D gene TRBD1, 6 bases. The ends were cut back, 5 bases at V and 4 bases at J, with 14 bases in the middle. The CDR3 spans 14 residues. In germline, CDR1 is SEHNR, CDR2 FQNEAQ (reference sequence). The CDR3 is CASSLTGYGYGYTF. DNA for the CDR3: TGTGCCAGCAGCCTTACAGGGTATGGCTATGGCTACACCTTC.

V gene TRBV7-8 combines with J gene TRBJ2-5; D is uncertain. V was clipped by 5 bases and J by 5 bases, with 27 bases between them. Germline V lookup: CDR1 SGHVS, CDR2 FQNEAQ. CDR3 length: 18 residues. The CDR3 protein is CASSPDRPGSAARETQYF. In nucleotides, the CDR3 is TGTGCCAGCAGCCCCGACCGCCCAGGCTCCGCCGCACGGGAGACCCAGTACTTC.

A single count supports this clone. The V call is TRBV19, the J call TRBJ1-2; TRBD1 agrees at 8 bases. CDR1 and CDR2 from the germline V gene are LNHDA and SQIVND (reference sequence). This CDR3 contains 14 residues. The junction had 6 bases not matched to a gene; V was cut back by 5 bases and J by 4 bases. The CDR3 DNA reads TGTGCCAGTAGTTCGACAGGGGAAGCCTATGGCTACACCTTC. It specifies CASSSTGEAYGYTF.

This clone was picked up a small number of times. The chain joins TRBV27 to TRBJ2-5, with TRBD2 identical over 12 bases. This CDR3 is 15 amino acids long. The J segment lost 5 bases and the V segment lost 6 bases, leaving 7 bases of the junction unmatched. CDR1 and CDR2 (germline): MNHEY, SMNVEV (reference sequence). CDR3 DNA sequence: TGTGCCAGCAGACTAGCGGGGGGCCTGAGGGAGACCCAGTACTTC. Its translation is CASRLAGGLRETQYF.

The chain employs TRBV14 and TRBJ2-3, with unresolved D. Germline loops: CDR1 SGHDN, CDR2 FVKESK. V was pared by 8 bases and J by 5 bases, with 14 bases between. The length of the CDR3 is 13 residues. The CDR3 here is CASHRSGGDTQYF. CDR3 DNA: TGTGCCAGCCATCGATCGGGCGGAGATACGCAGTATTTT. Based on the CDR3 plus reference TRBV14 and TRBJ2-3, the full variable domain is EAGVTQFPSHSVIEKGQTVTLRCDPISGHDNLYWYRRVMGKEIKFLLHFVKESKQDESGMPNNRFLAERTGGTYSTLKVQPAELEDSGVYFCASHRSGGDTQYFGPGTRLTVL.

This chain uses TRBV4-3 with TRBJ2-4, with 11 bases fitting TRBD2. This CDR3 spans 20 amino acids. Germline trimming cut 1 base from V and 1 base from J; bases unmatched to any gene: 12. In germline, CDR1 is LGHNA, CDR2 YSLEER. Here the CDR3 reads CASSQGAGTSGLSAKNIQYF. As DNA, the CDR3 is TGCGCCAGCAGCCAAGGGGCCGGGACTAGCGGACTCTCGGCCAAAAACATTCAGTACTTC.

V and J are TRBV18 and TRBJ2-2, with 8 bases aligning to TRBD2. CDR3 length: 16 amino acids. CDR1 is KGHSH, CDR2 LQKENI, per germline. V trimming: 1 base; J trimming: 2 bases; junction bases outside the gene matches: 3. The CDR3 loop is CASSPRRGVNTGELFF. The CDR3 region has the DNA TGTGCCAGCTCACCACGGCGGGGGGTCAACACCGGGGAGCTGTTTTTT. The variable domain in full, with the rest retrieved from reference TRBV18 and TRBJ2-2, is NAGVMQNPRHLVRRRGQEARLRCSPMKGHSHVYWYRQLPEEGLKFMVYLQKENIIDESGMPKERFSAEFPKEGPSILRIQQVVRGDSAAYFCASSPRRGVNTGELFFGEGSRLTVL.

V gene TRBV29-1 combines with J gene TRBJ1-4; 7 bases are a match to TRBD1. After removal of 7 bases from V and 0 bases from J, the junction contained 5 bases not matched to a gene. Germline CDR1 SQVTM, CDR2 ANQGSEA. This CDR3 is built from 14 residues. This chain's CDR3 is CSAGQLATNEKLFF. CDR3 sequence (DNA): TGCAGCGCGGGACAGCTTGCAACTAATGAAAAACTGTTTTTT. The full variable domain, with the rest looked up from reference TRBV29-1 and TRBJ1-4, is SAVISQKPSRDICQRGTSLTIQCQVDSQVTMMFWYRQQPGQSLTLIATANQGSEATYESGFVIDKFPISRPNLTFSTLTVSNMSPEDSSIYLCSAGQLATNEKLFFGSGTQLSVL.

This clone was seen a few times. CDR3 amino acids: CATTRDRDADTQYF. CDR3 DNA sequence: TGTGCCACCACCCGGGACAGAGACGCAGATACGCAGTATTTT. The chain employs TRBV15 and TRBJ2-3; 7 bases are a match to TRBD1. Germline CDR1 LNHNV, CDR2 YYDKDF (reference sequence). Trimming removed 7 bases from V and 4 bases from J; junction bases left unmatched: 8. CDR3 length: 14 residues.

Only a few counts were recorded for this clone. CDR3 protein: CASSLGTGGGGEKLFF. The CDR3 nucleotides are TGTGCCAGCAGCTTAGGGACAGGGGGCGGGGGAGAAAAACTGTTTTTT. V and J are TRBV7-6 and TRBJ1-4; the match to TRBD1 covers 11 bases. The CDR3 contains 16 residues. CDR1 SGHVS and CDR2 FNYEAQ come from the germline V gene. V shed 1 base, J shed 8 bases, and the junction held 6 bases outside the gene matches. The entire variable domain, with the rest obtained from reference TRBV7-6 and TRBJ1-4, is as follows: GAGVSQSPRYKVTKRGQDVALRCDPISGHVSLYWYRQALGQGPEFLTYFNYEAQQDKSGLPNDRFSAERPEGSISTLTIQRTEQRDSAMYRCASSLGTGGGGEKLFFGSGTQLSVL.

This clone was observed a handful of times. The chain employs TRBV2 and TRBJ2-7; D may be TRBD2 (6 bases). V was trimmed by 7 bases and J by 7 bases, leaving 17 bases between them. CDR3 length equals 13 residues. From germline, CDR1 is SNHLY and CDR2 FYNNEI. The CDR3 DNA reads TGTGCCAGCACCTCGGGACTCACGGGTGAGCAGTACTTC. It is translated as CASTSGLTGEQYF.

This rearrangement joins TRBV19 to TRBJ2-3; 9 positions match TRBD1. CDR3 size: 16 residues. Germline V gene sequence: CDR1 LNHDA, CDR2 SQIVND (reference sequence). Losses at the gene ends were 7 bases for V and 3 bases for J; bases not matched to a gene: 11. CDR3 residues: CASMGTGSVWTDTQYF. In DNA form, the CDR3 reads TGTGCCAGTATGGGGACAGGGTCGGTTTGGACAGATACGCAGTATTTT.

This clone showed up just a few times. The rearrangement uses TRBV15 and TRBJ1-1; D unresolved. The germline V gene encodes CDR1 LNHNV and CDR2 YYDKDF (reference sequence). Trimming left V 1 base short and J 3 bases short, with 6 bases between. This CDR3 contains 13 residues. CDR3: CATSRGGYTEAFF. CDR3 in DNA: TGTGCCACCAGCAGAGGAGGGTACACTGAAGCTTTCTTT.

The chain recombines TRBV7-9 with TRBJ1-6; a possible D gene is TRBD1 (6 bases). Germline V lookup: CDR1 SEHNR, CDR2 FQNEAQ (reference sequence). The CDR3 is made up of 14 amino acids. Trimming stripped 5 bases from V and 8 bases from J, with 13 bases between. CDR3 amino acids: CASSPPGGHSPLHF. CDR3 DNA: TGTGCCAGCAGCCCTCCGGGGGGCCATTCACCCCTCCACTTT.

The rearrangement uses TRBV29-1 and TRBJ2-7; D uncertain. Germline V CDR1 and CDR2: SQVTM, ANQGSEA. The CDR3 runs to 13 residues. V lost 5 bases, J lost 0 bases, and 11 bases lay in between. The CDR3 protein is CSVRDRGSYEQYF. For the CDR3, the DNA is TGCAGCGTTAGAGATCGAGGCTCCTACGAGCAGTACTTC.

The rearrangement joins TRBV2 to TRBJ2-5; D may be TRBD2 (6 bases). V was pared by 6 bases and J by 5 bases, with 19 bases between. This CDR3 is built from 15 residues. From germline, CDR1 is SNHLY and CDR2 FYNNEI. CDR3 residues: CASREGDAGGETQYF. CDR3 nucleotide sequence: TGTGCCAGCAGGGAGGGAGACGCGGGCGGGGAGACCCAGTACTTC.

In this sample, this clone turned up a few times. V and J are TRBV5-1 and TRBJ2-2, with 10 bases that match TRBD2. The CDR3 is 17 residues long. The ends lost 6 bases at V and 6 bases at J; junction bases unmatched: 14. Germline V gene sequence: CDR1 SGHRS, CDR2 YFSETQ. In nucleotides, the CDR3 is TGCGCCAGCACACCGGGACTAGCGCGGGAGAAATCCGGGGAGCTGTTTTTT. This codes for CASTPGLAREKSGELFF.

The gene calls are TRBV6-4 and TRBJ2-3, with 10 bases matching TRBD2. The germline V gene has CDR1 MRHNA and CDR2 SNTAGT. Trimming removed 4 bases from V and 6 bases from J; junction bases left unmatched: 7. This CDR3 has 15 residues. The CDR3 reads CASSASGGAGDTQYF. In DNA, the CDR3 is TGTGCCAGCAGTGCAAGCGGGGGGGCGGGCGATACGCAGTATTTT.